One and the same sample provided the 20 T cell receptor beta chains below, sequenced in a study of T cells after yellow fever vaccination. TCRdb processed the 5' RACE reads anew with MiXCR; each CDR3 protein has one entry. The table includes under 600,000 distinct CDR3 sequences, around a fifth detected once. The material sequenced was PBMCs, taken roughly 20 days after the first yellow fever vaccination. These receptors were collected from a man aged 18 to 30 who received the YFV17D yellow fever vaccine.

This clonotype showed up many times. The rearrangement joins TRBV7-9 to TRBJ2-3, with 7 bases matching TRBD1. Germline CDR1 is SEHNR and CDR2 is FQNEAQ (reference sequence). This CDR3 spans 16 amino acids. V was clipped by 5 bases and J by 2 bases; unmatched bases: 10. CDR3 DNA: TGTGCCAGCAGCCCCGCCAGGGGGACCCTCACAGATACGCAGTATTTT. This translates into CASSPARGTLTDTQYF.

In its sample, this clonotype was seen a few times. The chain carries TRBV5-1 and TRBJ2-1; unclear D gene. This CDR3 region has 14 residues. CDR1 and CDR2 (germline): SGHRS, YFSETQ. Trimming removed 6 bases from V and 7 bases from J, with 17 bases in between. The CDR3 is CASKVDGPRNEQFF. In nucleotides, the CDR3 is TGCGCCAGCAAGGTTGATGGCCCGAGGAATGAGCAGTTCTTC.

The gene calls are TRBV5-1 and TRBJ2-1; 11 nucleotides align to TRBD2. V trimming: 4 bases; J trimming: 10 bases; junction bases outside the gene matches: 10. CDR1 is SGHRS and CDR2 is YFSETQ in the germline V gene. There are 15 residues in the CDR3. CDR3 bases: TGCGCCAGCAGCGGTGGACTAGCGGGCGGGGACGAGCAGTTCTTC. This encodes CASSGGLAGGDEQFF.

This clonotype showed up just a few times. J is TRBJ2-3 and V is TRBV12-3 or TRBV12-4; no clear D gene. The CDR3 is 14 residues long. Trimming stripped 6 bases from V and 1 base from J, with 11 bases between. The CDR3 loop reads CASRTHVGTDTQYF. In DNA, the CDR3 is TGTGCCAGCAGGACCCACGTGGGCACAGATACGCAGTATTTT.

The V gene is TRBV6-5, the J gene TRBJ2-5; 7 bases are shared with TRBD2. Trimming cost V 3 bases and J 4 bases; bases outside gene matches: 11. This CDR3 region has 16 residues. CDR1 is MNHEY and CDR2 is SVGAGI in the germline V gene. The CDR3 sequence: CASSYSGPGGGETQYF. The CDR3 region has the DNA TGTGCCAGCAGTTATAGTGGTCCGGGGGGAGGAGAGACCCAGTACTTC.

The rearrangement uses TRBV4-1 and TRBJ1-2, with D perhaps TRBD1 (6 bases). Trimming shortened V by 4 bases and J by 7 bases, and 16 bases separated the two germline ends. This CDR3 comprises 14 residues. Per germline, CDR1 MGHRA and CDR2 YSYEKL. Here the CDR3 reads CASSPLVGGRGYTF. The CDR3 DNA reads as TGCGCCAGCAGCCCCCTCGTGGGGGGCCGTGGCTACACCTTC.

The rearrangement uses TRBV29-1 and TRBJ2-5; D unclear. Trimming removed 5 bases at V and 6 bases at J, with 7 bases between. Germline loops: CDR1 SQVTM, CDR2 ANQGSEA. The CDR3 has 10 amino acids. The CDR3 sequence: CSVLVQTQYF. The CDR3 nucleotides are TGCAGCGTTCTCGTACAGACCCAGTACTTC.

This clonotype came up a few times. The V and J genes are TRBV5-4 and TRBJ2-3; 13 bases line up with TRBD2. With 4 bases clipped from V and 3 bases from J, the junction kept 5 bases outside the gene matches. The CDR3 totals 16 residues. Germline CDR1 and CDR2: SGHNT and YYREEE (reference sequence). DNA of the CDR3: TGTGCCAGCAGCAAACGGACTAGCGGGGGTACAGATACGCAGTATTTT. It translates to CASSKRTSGGTDTQYF.

The chain recombines TRBV7-6 with TRBJ2-3; 14 bases are a match to TRBD2. Losses at the gene ends were 4 bases for V and 1 base for J; bases not matched to a gene: 7. Germline V lookup: CDR1 SGHVS, CDR2 FNYEAQ. The CDR3 covers 18 residues. CDR3 DNA: TGTGCCAGCAGCTCCCGACTAGCGGGGGGGGTCGGCACAGATACGCAGTATTTT. It yields the protein CASSSRLAGGVGTDTQYF.

As to this clonotype: No conserved phenylalanine or tryptophan ends this CDR3, so it is likely a read error. The chain recombines TRBV20-1 with TRBJ2-7; 10 bases are shared with TRBD1. Germline V gives CDR1 DFQATT, CDR2 SNEGSKA (reference sequence). The CDR3 runs 18 residues. Germline trimming cut 1 base from V and 3 bases from J; bases unmatched to any gene: 15. The CDR3: CSARARDRGVWFGYEQYL. Written as DNA, the CDR3 is TGCAGTGCTAGAGCTCGGGACAGGGGAGTGTGGTTTGGCTACGAGCAGTACCTC.

This clonotype was counted at least ten times. This rearrangement joins TRBV9 to TRBJ1-2; 7 bases line up with TRBD1. The germline V gene encodes CDR1 SGDLS and CDR2 YYNGEE. Losses at the gene ends were 0 bases for V and 7 bases for J; bases not matched to a gene: 12. The CDR3 runs to 16 residues. The DNA for the CDR3 is TGTGCCAGCAGCGTAGACCCACAGGGGCCTCGACCTGGCTACACCTTC. Protein: CASSVDPQGPRPGYTF.

V gene TRBV2 combines with J gene TRBJ1-5; tentative D call: TRBD1 (5 bases). The CDR3 has 12 residues. Germline V gene data show CDR1 as SNHLY and CDR2 as FYNNEI. Between the trimmed V and J ends, which lost 3 bases and 7 bases, there was a span of 7 bases. As DNA, the CDR3 is TGTGCCAGCAGTGACGGGGACCAGCCCCAGCATTTT. This gives the protein CASSDGDQPQHF.

This clonotype turned up a few times. The chain links TRBV5-1 to TRBJ2-3; 7 bases agree with TRBD2. This CDR3 has 16 residues. The J segment lost 2 bases and the V segment lost 4 bases, leaving 10 bases of the junction unmatched. Germline CDR1 is SGHRS and CDR2 is YFSETQ. CDR3 bases: TGCGCCAGCAGCCGGAACCAGCGGGGCTTCACAGATACGCAGTATTTT. It codes for CASSRNQRGFTDTQYF.

Ten or more counts support this clonotype. The rearrangement uses TRBV27 and TRBJ2-3; weak D call: TRBD1 (6 bases). The CDR3 totals 15 residues. V shed 6 bases and J shed 2 bases, with 15 bases lying between them. Germline assignment: CDR1 MNHEY and CDR2 SMNVEV (reference sequence). CDR3 sequence reads: CASRLNRVDTDTQYF. The CDR3 nucleotides read TGTGCCAGCAGGTTAAACAGGGTGGACACAGATACGCAGTATTTT.

This clonotype was observed a handful of times. This chain connects TRBV12-3 or TRBV12-4 to TRBJ2-7, with D possibly being TRBD2 (5 bases). The CDR3 sequence is 13 residues long. The V end was cut by 3 bases, the J end by 6 bases, with 12 bases between. Here the CDR3 reads CASSFGLPVEQYF. The DNA of the CDR3 is TGTGCCAGCAGTTTCGGACTCCCTGTCGAGCAGTACTTC.

This clonotype has just a few counts. DNA for the CDR3: TGCAGTGCTAGAGATACAGGGATACGGACTGAAGCTTTCTTT. Translation: CSARDTGIRTEAFF. This sequence joins TRBV20-1 and TRBJ1-1; a weak D match, TRBD1 (6 bases). The CDR3 sequence is 14 residues long. Germline V gene lookup returns CDR1 DFQATT and CDR2 SNEGSKA (reference sequence). V lost 0 bases and J lost 5, with 13 bases in between.

The CDR3 loop reads CSVYSPYV. In nucleotides, the CDR3 is TGCAGCGTCTATAGTCCGTACGTC. The chain joins TRBV29-1 to TRBJ2-7; D remains unclear. The CDR3 is 8 amino acids. CDR1 and CDR2 from the germline V gene are SQVTM and ANQGSEA. V lost 6 bases and J 12 bases, leaving 9 bases between the germline ends.

This clonotype was observed a handful of times. This chain joins TRBV6-5 and TRBJ1-1; D perhaps matches TRBD1 (6 bases). From germline, CDR1 is MNHEY and CDR2 SVGAGI. The ends were cut back, 0 bases at V and 1 base at J, with 21 bases in the middle. The CDR3 loop spans 19 amino acids. The CDR3 sequence: CASSYSIDPQGKENTEAFF. The CDR3, as DNA: TGTGCCAGCAGTTACTCGATCGACCCTCAGGGGAAGGAGAACACTGAAGCTTTCTTT.

The J gene is TRBJ1-1, the V gene TRBV20-1; 9 bases line up with TRBD1. Trimming at V came to 5 bases and at J to 5 bases, leaving 12 bases not matched to a gene. This CDR3 comprises 15 residues. From germline, CDR1 is DFQATT and CDR2 SNEGSKA (reference sequence). As DNA, the CDR3 is TGCAGTGCTCCTCCTCGGACAGGGGCCTGGACTGAAGCTTTCTTT. Protein: CSAPPRTGAWTEAFF.

V is TRBV5-1 and J is TRBJ1-5; the match to TRBD1 covers 8 bases. CDR3 length: 14 amino acids. V dropped 4 bases and J dropped 6; count of bases not matched to a gene: 6. Germline lookup yields CDR1 SGHRS and CDR2 YFSETQ. The CDR3 DNA follows: TGCGCCAGCAGCGTACAGGGGGGAGGTCAGCCCCAGCATTTT. Protein: CASSVQGGGQPQHF.